This T cell receptor (beta chain) derives from a study of molecular identifiers for immune sequencing clone quantification. Points on this clonotype: A single base separates this from a much larger clone, so it may be a read error.

CDR3 length: 12 residues. Trimming pared 11 bases from V and 3 bases from J, leaving 13 bases between. From germline, CDR1 is MNHEY and CDR2 SMNVEV (reference sequence). It was with previously described methods and listed TCR primers that bulk TCR libraries were made. TCRdb processed the PCR reads anew with MiXCR; each CDR3 protein has one entry. The top ten clones hold roughly 0.81% of a sample with around 460,000 distinct CDR3 sequences, around 21% of them seen once. The chain joins TRBV27 to TRBJ2-5; weak D call: TRBD1 (5 bases). The sequenced sample was naive CD8+ T cells from blood, with Jurkat cell RNA spiked in. Subset reported: FACS-sorted CD8+CD4-CCR7+CD45RA+ naive T cells. The clonotype originates from a human donor in good health. Some libraries in this study had Jurkat cell RNA spiked in. The CDR3 spells CAGSGFEETQYF. The CDR3 nucleotides are TGTGCCGGCTCAGGGTTTGAAGAGACCCAGTACTTC.